The next 24 T cell receptor beta chains were all read from a single sample in a study of blood T cell repertoires in COVID-19. Assay: immunoSEQ multiplex PCR; the TCRdb copy retains only in-frame clones and omits some. This repertoire shows 150,000 to 200,000 clones, 60% to 85% found once; its top ten account for roughly 8%. The sequencing input was peripheral blood. These receptors were taken from a man in his fifties or sixties with acute or convalescent COVID-19.

This sequence joins TRBV2 and TRBJ2-7, with 9 bases aligning to TRBD1. V lost 3 bases and J lost 4; bases outside the gene matches: 4. CDR3 length: 14 residues. Germline CDR1 and CDR2: SNHLY and FYNNEI. CDR3 sequence reads: CASSDRTGAYEQYF. The CDR3 DNA reads TGTGCCAGCAGTGACCGGACAGGGGCTTACGAGCAGTACTTC.

This clone was observed a handful of times. The chain couples TRBV19 to TRBJ1-5, with 7 bases aligning to TRBD1. This CDR3 has 15 residues. Germline V gene data show CDR1 as LNHDA and CDR2 as SQIVND (reference sequence). The J segment lost 0 bases and the V segment lost 7 bases, leaving 6 bases of the junction unmatched. CDR3 in amino acids: CASNDRAYSNQPQHF. The CDR3 nucleotides are TGTGCCAGTAATGACAGGGCTTATAGCAATCAGCCCCAGCATTTT.

V gene TRBV27 combines with J gene TRBJ2-7, with 9 bases matching TRBD1. Trimming took 6 bases from V and 5 from J; bases not matched to a gene: 11. The CDR3 spans 15 residues. The V gene's germline CDR1 is MNHEY and CDR2 SMNVEV (reference sequence). The CDR3 coding sequence is TGTGCCAGCAGCTTCCTGGGACAGGGATTTCACGAGCAGTACTTC. This codes for CASSFLGQGFHEQYF.

V is TRBV14 and J is TRBJ1-2, with a weak D call TRBD1 (6 bases). The length of the CDR3 is 16 residues. V was clipped by 2 bases and J by 7 bases, with 20 bases between them. CDR1 and CDR2 (germline): SGHDN, FVKESK. Here the CDR3 reads CASSQRGHHSSGGYTF. For the CDR3, the DNA is TGTGCCAGCAGCCAAAGGGGACATCACTCCTCGGGTGGCTACACCTTC.

This clone appeared a few times. The chain recombines TRBV28 with TRBJ1-2; D perhaps matches TRBD1 (6 bases). CDR3 size: 14 residues. Germline V CDR1 and CDR2: MDHEN, SYDVKM. V lost 5 bases to trimming and J lost 4 bases, with 14 bases between them. CDR3 sequence: CASSPPTGAYGYTF. CDR3 coding DNA: TGTGCCAGCAGTCCCCCGACAGGCGCCTATGGCTACACCTTC.

V and J are TRBV7-3 and TRBJ2-7, with a weak D call TRBD2 (5 bases). Trimming stripped 5 bases from V and 7 bases from J, with 15 bases between. The CDR3 loop spans 13 amino acids. The germline gives CDR1 SGHTA, CDR2 FQGTGA. The CDR3 reads CASSPHIEGEQYF. The DNA for the CDR3 is TGTGCCAGCAGCCCCCATATAGAGGGTGAGCAGTACTTC.

This clone was detected a few times. The chain links TRBV9 to TRBJ1-2, with 7 bases fitting TRBD1. V lost 0 bases, J lost 7 bases, and 9 bases stayed unmatched. CDR1 SGDLS and CDR2 YYNGEE come from the germline V gene. The CDR3 totals 15 residues. CDR3 DNA sequence: TGTGCCAGCAGCGTAGCGCAGGGGGGAGATACTGGCTACACCTTC. This encodes CASSVAQGGDTGYTF.

The chain joins TRBV21-1 to TRBJ1-5; the table calls TRBD1, which could not be checked here. TRBV21-1 is a recognized pseudogene. The CDR3 runs 17 residues. The CDR3 DNA sequence: TGTGCCAGCAGCAAAGCGACTTGGGACAGGGGGAATCAGCCCCAGCATTTT. Its translation is CASSKATWDRGNQPQHF.

This clone was detected only once. This sequence joins TRBV27 and TRBJ2-1, with 11 bases matching TRBD2. This CDR3 has 15 residues. After removal of 4 bases from V and 4 bases from J, the junction contained 3 bases not matched to a gene. Germline CDR1 reads MNHEY; CDR2 reads SMNVEV (reference sequence). CDR3 region: CASSSGTSGYNEQFF. In DNA form, the CDR3 reads TGTGCCAGCAGTTCCGGGACTAGCGGATACAATGAGCAGTTCTTC.

The V and J genes are TRBV2 and TRBJ2-3; D is ambiguous. The length of the CDR3 is 12 residues. V was cut by 0 bases and J by 5 bases, with 3 bases left in between. CDR1 and CDR2 from the germline V gene are SNHLY and FYNNEI. The DNA of the CDR3 is TGTGCCAGCAGTGAAGCCCGAGATACGCAGTATTTT. It codes for CASSEARDTQYF.

This chain uses TRBV27 with TRBJ1-2; D remains unclear. CDR1 MNHEY and CDR2 SMNVEV come from the germline V gene (reference sequence). Trimming removed 6 bases at V and 6 bases at J, with 14 bases between. CDR3 length equals 13 residues. This CDR3 is CASSPTVGHGYTF. As DNA, the CDR3 is TGTGCCAGCAGCCCGACTGTAGGCCATGGCTACACCTTC.

V gene TRBV2 combines with J gene TRBJ2-4; 9 bases agree with TRBD2. V trimming: 7 bases; J trimming: 7 bases; junction bases outside the gene matches: 14. CDR3 length equals 16 residues. Germline V gene sequence: CDR1 SNHLY, CDR2 FYNNEI. CDR3 sequence: CASTGLSGGWENIQYF. CDR3 bases: TGTGCCAGCACCGGTTTAAGCGGGGGGTGGGAGAACATTCAGTACTTC.

This clone was recorded at least ten times. At the DNA level, this CDR3 is encoded by other sequences in the same sample as well. This chain connects TRBV4-1 to TRBJ2-7, with a tentative D call TRBD2 (5 bases). Germline V gene data show CDR1 as MGHRA and CDR2 as YSYEKL. The CDR3 spans 17 residues. The V end was cut by 0 bases, the J end by 2 bases, with 17 bases between. The CDR3 sequence: CASSQDLRERSTYEQYF. The CDR3 DNA reads TGCGCCAGCAGCCAAGATTTGCGCGAGCGGAGCACCTACGAGCAGTACTTC.

The chain carries TRBV21-1 and TRBJ1-2. TRBV21-1 corresponds to a pseudogene. CDR3 length: 17 residues. The CDR3 spells CASSKGSLERSVRGYTF. For the CDR3, the DNA is TGTGCCAGCAGCAAAGGTTCCCTAGAGCGGTCCGTTCGGGGCTACACCTTC.

V usage is TRBV11-2 and J usage is TRBJ2-7; D uncertain. The CDR3 extends over 11 amino acids. The V gene's germline CDR1 is SGHAT and CDR2 FQNNGV. Trimming took 5 bases from V and 3 from J, leaving 5 bases between them. CDR3 sequence: CASSLYYEQYF. CDR3 nucleotides: TGTGCCAGCAGCCTCTACTACGAGCAGTACTTC.

The chain links TRBV12-3 or TRBV12-4 to TRBJ1-1; TRBD1 matches at 8 bases. The CDR3 consists of 12 residues. Trimming took 5 bases from V and 8 from J; bases not matched to a gene: 4. In DNA, the CDR3 is TGTGCCAGCAGTCGGAGACAGGGGGAAGCTTTCTTT. Translated: CASSRRQGEAFF.

This chain connects TRBV6-5 to TRBJ1-1; D is possibly TRBD1 (5 bases). The ends were cut back, 4 bases at V and 10 bases at J, with 10 bases in the middle. Germline V gene data show CDR1 as MNHEY and CDR2 as SVGAGI. This CDR3 spans 11 amino acids. CDR3 protein: CASSWDGGAFF. CDR3 DNA sequence: TGTGCCAGCAGTTGGGACGGGGGAGCTTTCTTT.

The chain couples TRBV5-1 to TRBJ2-5; 8 nucleotides line up with TRBD1. J lost 5 bases, V lost 5 bases, and 14 bases had no gene match. CDR3 length: 16 residues. Per germline, CDR1 SGHRS and CDR2 YFSETQ. The CDR3 bases are TGCGCCAGCAGTTGGCACGGACAGGGCTCAGGCGAGACCCAGTACTTC. Amino acid sequence: CASSWHGQGSGETQYF.

This clone was observed once. The chain joins TRBV5-4 to TRBJ2-7, with TRBD2 matching 7 bases. This CDR3 has 14 residues. Germline V gene data show CDR1 as SGHNT and CDR2 as YYREEE (reference sequence). V shed 4 bases, J shed 4 bases, and the junction held 8 bases outside the gene matches. CDR3 nucleotide sequence: TGTGCCAGCAGCAACGGGGGGACCGGGTACGAGCAGTACTTC. Residues: CASSNGGTGYEQYF.

The chain carries TRBV21-1 and TRBJ2-3; TRBD2, the D gene given by the table, was not confirmed from the DNA. TRBV21-1 is a known pseudogene. The CDR3 spans 13 residues. Written as DNA, the CDR3 is TGTGCCAGCAGCAACCCGAGGGCTGATACGCAGTATTTT. Translation gives CASSNPRADTQYF.

This chain uses TRBV5-6 with TRBJ2-3; D call uncertain. Germline V gene data show CDR1 as SGHDT and CDR2 as YYEEEE. The CDR3 totals 13 residues. Trimming removed 4 bases from V and 8 bases from J, with 14 bases in between. This CDR3 is CASSHMQVATQYF. CDR3 in DNA: TGTGCCAGCAGCCATATGCAGGTCGCTACGCAGTATTTT.

J is TRBJ1-5 and V is TRBV27; tentatively, D is TRBD1 (5 bases). The CDR3 is made up of 13 amino acids. V lost 4 bases to trimming and J lost 6 bases, with 10 bases between them. CDR1 is MNHEY and CDR2 is SMNVEV in the germline V gene (reference sequence). CDR3: CASSYGAGQPQHF. The CDR3 DNA reads TGTGCCAGCAGTTATGGGGCAGGTCAGCCCCAGCATTTT.

DNA for the CDR3: TGTGCCAGCAGCCCTAAAGCGGGGCTAAGGGGTAGGGCCTACGAGCAGTACTTC. This sequence encodes CASSPKAGLRGRAYEQYF. This chain uses TRBV13 with TRBJ2-7, with 7 bases that match TRBD2. This CDR3 spans 18 amino acids. Germline V gene data show CDR1 as PRHDT and CDR2 as FYEKMQ (reference sequence). Germline trimming cut 5 bases from V and 2 bases from J; bases unmatched to any gene: 18.

This chain uses TRBV29-1 with TRBJ1-1; D not resolved. This CDR3 is 12 amino acids long. Germline V gives CDR1 SQVTM, CDR2 ANQGSEA. Trimming stripped 5 bases from V and 0 bases from J, with 7 bases between. In DNA form, the CDR3 reads TGCAGCGTTCGGGTCATGAACACTGAAGCTTTCTTT. Residues: CSVRVMNTEAFF.